The present T cell receptor beta chain was sequenced within a study of T-cell reconstitution after alpha-beta-depleted transplantation in children. The CDR3 extends over 16 amino acids. J gave up 8 bases and V 3 bases, and 8 bases lay outside the gene matches. Germline lookup yields CDR1 LNHDA and CDR2 SQIVND (reference sequence). Molecular barcoding with unique molecular identifiers was used for the TCRbeta library. TCRdb re-analysed the PCR reads in MiXCR, keeping a single row per CDR3 protein. This sample carries some 640,000 distinct CDR3 sequences, around 17% of them seen once, and the ten largest clones take approximately 1%.

V gene TRBV19 combines with J gene TRBJ1-6; 9 positions match TRBD1. This specimen was PBMCs from the stem cell graft donor, taken from the stem cell graft. The clonotype comes from a human donor who donated a stem cell graft to a child with acute myeloid leukemia. The chain's CDR3 is CASSMARDRAYSPLHF. The CDR3 DNA follows: TGTGCCAGTAGTATGGCCCGGGACAGGGCGTATTCACCCCTCCACTTT.